The 5 T cell receptor beta chains reported below all come from one sample, sequenced in a study of T-cell reconstitution after alpha-beta-depleted transplantation in children. Unique molecular identifiers were incorporated during preparation of the TCRbeta library. TCRdb reanalysed the PCR reads using MiXCR and keeps one entry per CDR3 protein. The data contain 600,000 to 800,000 distinct CDR3 sequences, about an eighth of them singletons. Sequences were derived from PBMCs, sampled before TCRalphabeta/CD19-depleted stem cell transplant. The receptor source for this set is a girl aged 2 to 9 with congenital amegakaryocytic thrombocytopenia, due to receive a stem cell transplant.

This clonotype was picked up a small number of times. The rearrangement joins TRBV7-6 to TRBJ1-4; D remains unclear. Germline V gene sequence: CDR1 SGHVS, CDR2 FNYEAQ. The CDR3 loop spans 15 amino acids. The germline V and J ends were trimmed by 5 bases and 0 bases, with 10 bases remaining between them. The CDR3 here is CASSDRAATNEKLFF. Here the CDR3 DNA reads TGTGCCAGCAGCGACCGGGCTGCAACTAATGAAAAACTGTTTTTT.

In its sample, this clonotype was seen many times. The V and J genes are TRBV20-1 and TRBJ2-3, with unresolved D. The germline V gene encodes CDR1 DFQATT and CDR2 SNEGSKA (reference sequence). CDR3 length: 14 residues. Trimming left V 4 bases short and J 5 bases short, with 16 bases between. Here the CDR3 reads CSANGPRPIDTQYF. The CDR3 nucleotides are TGCAGTGCTAACGGGCCGAGACCTATAGATACGCAGTATTTT.

This clonotype was counted a few times. The chain combines TRBV7-2 with TRBJ2-2; 8 nucleotides match TRBD2. CDR3 length equals 17 residues. Per the germline V gene, CDR1 is SGHTA and CDR2 is FQGNSA. J was trimmed by 7 bases and V by 4 bases; bases with no gene match: 14. CDR3 nucleotides: TGTGCCAGCAGCTCCCTTGACGGGAGGGCCTTCGGCGGGGAGCTGTTTTTT. This encodes CASSSLDGRAFGGELFF. The full variable domain, completed using reference TRBV7-2 and TRBJ2-2, is GAGVSQSPSNKVTEKGKDVELRCDPISGHTALYWYRQSLGQGLEFLIYFQGNSAPDKSGLPSDRFSAERTGGSVSTLTIQRTQQEDSAVYLCASSSLDGRAFGGELFFGEGSRLTVL.

The CDR3 here is CASSNRGGELFF. The CDR3 bases are TGTGCCAGCAGCAACAGGGGCGGGGAGCTGTTTTTT. This rearrangement joins TRBV25-1 to TRBJ2-2, with 7 bases fitting TRBD1. Germline trimming cut 6 bases from V and 7 bases from J; bases unmatched to any gene: 2. Germline CDR1 MGHDK, CDR2 SYGVNS. The CDR3 loop spans 12 amino acids.

This clonotype was counted ten times or more. The chain carries TRBV29-1 and TRBJ2-1; the D gene could be TRBD1 or TRBD2 (5 bases each). Trimming removed 3 bases from V and 4 bases from J, with 13 bases in between. The CDR3 has 14 residues. Germline values: CDR1 SQVTM, CDR2 ANQGSEA. The CDR3 DNA reads TGCAGCGTTGAGAAGCCAGAGGGGTACAATGAGCAGTTCTTC. It is translated as CSVEKPEGYNEQFF.